The 32 T cell receptor beta chains listed next were all sequenced from one sample in a study of cytomegalovirus exposure and HLA in healthy donors. This PCR relied on a set of 60 Vbeta primers and 13 Jbeta primers. Clones were read by immunoSEQ multiplex PCR, and TCRdb kept only the in-frame ones, dropping some. Of roughly 150,000 clones listed, almost 80% are singletons. The sequencing sample was made of PBMCs. The source is a young man in good health and CMV-seropositive.

This clone was seen once. This chain links TRBV5-4 with TRBJ2-7; D call uncertain. CDR3 length: 14 amino acids. Germline-derived CDR1 and CDR2 are SGHNT and YYREEE (reference sequence). V dropped 2 bases and J dropped 0 bases, with 9 bases sitting between them. The CDR3: CASSFGTASYEQYF. As DNA, the CDR3 is TGTGCCAGCAGCTTCGGTACAGCCTCCTACGAGCAGTACTTC.

This clone has only a few counts. V usage is TRBV13 and J usage is TRBJ1-2; possibly TRBD1 for D (5 bases). Germline CDR1 is PRHDT and CDR2 is FYEKMQ (reference sequence). V lost 5 bases to trimming and J lost 5 bases, with 15 bases between them. There are 14 residues in the CDR3. This chain's CDR3 is CASSPGGGRYGYTF. In DNA, the CDR3 is TGTGCCAGCAGCCCGGGGGGAGGGAGATATGGCTACACCTTC. Using reference TRBV13 and TRBJ1-2 for the parts outside the CDR3, the full variable domain is AAGVIQSPRHLIKEKRETATLKCYPIPRHDTVYWYQQGPGQDPQFLISFYEKMQSDKGSIPDRFSAQQFSDYHSELNMSSLELGDSALYFCASSPGGGRYGYTFGSGTRLTVV.

The rearrangement joins TRBV27 to TRBJ2-7; 7 bases map to TRBD1. Germline V gene sequence: CDR1 MNHEY, CDR2 SMNVEV (reference sequence). CDR3 length: 16 amino acids. The V and J ends lost 5 bases and 0 bases, in that order; junction bases with no gene match: 10. CDR3 DNA sequence: TGTGCCAGCAGTATTCTCGGACAGGCGAGCTCCTACGAGCAGTACTTC. This translates into CASSILGQASSYEQYF.

The J gene is TRBJ1-4, the V gene TRBV30, with 7 positions matching TRBD1. The V gene end was trimmed by 5 bases and the J gene end by 5 bases; junction bases not matched to a gene: 5. The germline gives CDR1 GTSNPN, CDR2 SVGIG (reference sequence). The CDR3 sequence is 13 residues long. CDR3 sequence: CAWDRVHNEKLFF. In DNA, the CDR3 is TGTGCCTGGGACAGGGTTCACAATGAAAAACTGTTTTTT.

The rearrangement joins TRBV13 to TRBJ2-2; the match to TRBD1 covers 7 bases. Germline V gene lookup returns CDR1 PRHDT and CDR2 FYEKMQ (reference sequence). This CDR3 is built from 16 residues. With 5 bases clipped from V and 7 bases from J, the junction kept 13 bases outside the gene matches. CDR3 residues: CASSLPTGPWGGELFF. The DNA of the CDR3 is TGTGCCAGCAGCCTACCGACAGGGCCATGGGGCGGGGAGCTGTTTTTT.

The chain carries TRBV10-1 and TRBJ2-2, with D possibly matching TRBD1 (6 bases). Germline CDR1 reads WNHNN; CDR2 reads SYGVQD (reference sequence). The CDR3 runs to 15 residues. V lost 3 bases, J lost 5 bases, and 13 bases lay in between. CDR3 sequence (DNA): TGCGCCAGCAGTGAACATTCCACAGGGACCGGGGAGCTGTTTTTT. Its protein is CASSEHSTGTGELFF.

V gene TRBV4-1 combines with J gene TRBJ1-1, with 7 positions matching TRBD1. Per the germline V gene, CDR1 is MGHRA and CDR2 is YSYEKL. The CDR3 loop spans 12 amino acids. Trimming cost V 1 base and J 11 bases; bases outside gene matches: 4. DNA for the CDR3: TGCGCCAGCAGCCAAGTTACAGGGGACGCTTTCTTT. Translated: CASSQVTGDAFF.

The rearrangement joins TRBV5-1 to TRBJ1-2, with D uncertain. Germline assignment: CDR1 SGHRS and CDR2 YFSETQ. Trimming took 5 bases from V and 5 from J, leaving 10 bases between them. This CDR3 spans 12 amino acids. CDR3 in amino acids: CASRSSFYGYTF. The DNA of the CDR3 is TGCGCCAGCAGGTCAAGCTTTTATGGCTACACCTTC.

The chain employs TRBV27 and TRBJ1-2, with D unresolved. The V gene lost 3 bases and the J gene lost 8 bases, with 13 bases spanning the gap. The CDR3 length is 13 residues. Germline V lookup: CDR1 MNHEY, CDR2 SMNVEV (reference sequence). DNA for the CDR3: TGTGCCAGCAGTTTGTGGCCGGAGGCGGGCTACACCTTC. Residues: CASSLWPEAGYTF.

This clone was recorded a few times. The rearrangement joins TRBV11-2 to TRBJ2-7, with D perhaps TRBD1 (6 bases). CDR1 and CDR2 (germline): SGHAT, FQNNGV. Trimming pared 5 bases from V and 4 bases from J, leaving 9 bases between. The CDR3 length is 12 residues. This CDR3 is CASSHRDYEQYF. Written as DNA, the CDR3 is TGTGCCAGCAGCCACAGGGATTACGAGCAGTACTTC. Full variable domain (rest looked up from reference TRBV11-2 and TRBJ2-7): EAGVAQSPRYKIIEKRQSVAFWCNPISGHATLYWYQQILGQGPKLLIQFQNNGVVDDSQLPKDRFSAERLKGVDSTLKIQPAKLEDSAVYLCASSHRDYEQYFGPGTRLTVT.

This sequence joins TRBV2 and TRBJ2-7; TRBD2 matches at 11 bases. The CDR3 sequence is 14 residues long. Looked up from germline, CDR1 is SNHLY and CDR2 is FYNNEI. V shed 6 bases and J 1 base; nucleotides not matched to a gene: 2. The CDR3 region is CASRWTSGSYEQYF. The CDR3 coding sequence is TGTGCCAGCAGATGGACTAGCGGGTCCTACGAGCAGTACTTC.

This clone was detected only a few times. The J gene is TRBJ2-4, the V gene TRBV4-1; D is possibly TRBD2 (6 bases). Germline lookup yields CDR1 MGHRA and CDR2 YSYEKL. The CDR3 runs to 17 residues. Between the trimmed V and J ends, which lost 0 bases and 0 bases, there was a span of 12 bases. As DNA, the CDR3 is TGCGCCAGCAGCCAAGATCCGGGGGACCTAGCCAAAAACATTCAGTACTTC. Translated: CASSQDPGDLAKNIQYF.

The V gene is TRBV28, the J gene TRBJ2-1; 8 nucleotides match TRBD2. V lost 5 bases and J lost 6; bases outside the gene matches: 9. The germline V gene has CDR1 MDHEN and CDR2 SYDVKM. The length of the CDR3 is 15 residues. CDR3 sequence: CASSLPLAGSNEQFF. The DNA of the CDR3 is TGTGCCAGCAGTCTGCCTCTAGCGGGCAGCAATGAGCAGTTCTTC.

This chain uses TRBV6-5 with TRBJ1-2, with unresolved D. Germline V gene data show CDR1 as MNHEY and CDR2 as SVGAGI. Deletions cut 2 bases from V and 4 bases from J, with 11 bases between. The CDR3 is 14 amino acids. CDR3 in DNA: TGTGCCAGCAGTTACAGGGAGGTGGGCTATGGCTACACCTTC. Translating it yields CASSYREVGYGYTF.

The rearrangement links TRBV19 to TRBJ1-5, with D unresolved. The V end was cut by 7 bases, the J end by 6 bases, with 10 bases between. Per the germline V gene, CDR1 is LNHDA and CDR2 is SQIVND (reference sequence). The CDR3 loop spans 12 amino acids. The CDR3 here is CASTRVGQPQHF. DNA of the CDR3: TGTGCCAGTACTCGGGTCGGTCAGCCCCAGCATTTT.

This clone was seen a few times. The chain joins TRBV7-8 to TRBJ2-2, with 9 bases lining up with TRBD1. V shed 5 bases and J 6 bases; nucleotides not matched to a gene: 7. Germline V CDR1 and CDR2: SGHVS, FQNEAQ. The CDR3 has 15 residues. This chain's CDR3 is CASSANRGPPGELFF. Written as DNA, the CDR3 is TGTGCCAGCAGCGCAAACAGGGGGCCTCCCGGGGAGCTGTTTTTT.

This chain's CDR3 is CASRKTGGARTGELFF. CDR3 nucleotide sequence: TGTGCCAGCAGAAAAACAGGGGGCGCGAGAACCGGGGAGCTGTTTTTT. The chain employs TRBV2 and TRBJ2-2; 9 bases are a match to TRBD1. V gave up 6 bases and J gave up 5 bases; unmatched junction bases: 10. CDR3 length: 16 amino acids. Germline CDR1 and CDR2: SNHLY and FYNNEI.

This rearrangement joins TRBV6-1 to TRBJ2-7, with 8 nucleotides matching TRBD2. Trimming cost V 5 bases and J 0 bases; bases outside gene matches: 3. This CDR3 contains 14 residues. Germline lookup yields CDR1 MNHNS and CDR2 SASEGT. CDR3 DNA sequence: TGTGCCAGCAGTACTAGCGGCCTCTCCTACGAGCAGTACTTC. The encoded protein is CASSTSGLSYEQYF.

The count of this clone is one. The chain joins TRBV27 to TRBJ2-1, with TRBD2 as a possible D gene (6 bases). Per germline, CDR1 MNHEY and CDR2 SMNVEV (reference sequence). V lost 3 bases, J lost 6 bases, and 18 bases lay in between. This CDR3 is built from 16 residues. The CDR3 sequence: CASSFLDRGGGNEQFF. In DNA form, the CDR3 reads TGTGCCAGCAGTTTTCTGGATAGGGGAGGAGGCAATGAGCAGTTCTTC.

CDR3 DNA: TGTGCCAGCAGCTTGGGGGGTCTAGCGGGTGTTTCCAATGAGCAGTTCTTC. Amino acid sequence: CASSLGGLAGVSNEQFF. This chain joins TRBV5-4 and TRBJ2-1; TRBD2 agrees at 8 bases. The CDR3 is 17 amino acids. The ends lost 0 bases at V and 6 bases at J; junction bases unmatched: 11. The germline gives CDR1 SGHNT, CDR2 YYREEE (reference sequence).

On this clone itself: The junction differs from germline at one of its ends, possibly a read error. The V call is TRBV27, the J call TRBJ2-1, with TRBD2 matching over 11 bases. The length of the CDR3 is 13 residues. From germline, CDR1 is MNHEY and CDR2 SMNVEV (reference sequence). CDR3 coding DNA: TGTGCCAGCAGAGGACTAGCGGGTTCTCGGAGGGTCTTC. It yields the protein CASRGLAGSRRVF.

The chain joins TRBV6-5 to TRBJ1-2; TRBD1 might be the D (5 bases). Germline V lookup: CDR1 MNHEY, CDR2 SVGAGI. The V and J ends lost 6 bases and 4 bases respectively, with 18 bases between them. The CDR3 loop spans 15 amino acids. The CDR3 sequence: CASSYTGGAFYGYTF. The DNA of the CDR3 is TGTGCCAGCAGCTACACGGGTGGGGCCTTCTATGGCTACACCTTC.

V is TRBV5-1 and J is TRBJ2-3; 7 bases fit TRBD1. The CDR3 covers 21 residues. CDR1 and CDR2 (germline): SGHRS, YFSETQ. V trimming: 1 base; J trimming: 0 bases; junction bases outside the gene matches: 20. The CDR3 nucleotides read TGCGCCAGCAGCTTGTTTGGGGACAGAGAACGACTGGATCCTAGCACAGATACGCAGTATTTT. It yields the protein CASSLFGDRERLDPSTDTQYF. Together with reference TRBV5-1 and TRBJ2-3, the CDR3 gives the full variable domain: KAGVTQTPRYLIKTRGQQVTLSCSPISGHRSVSWYQQTPGQGLQFLFEYFSETQRNKGNFPGRFSGRQFSNSRSEMNVSTLELGDSALYLCASSLFGDRERLDPSTDTQYFGPGTRLTVL.

The chain uses TRBV27 and TRBJ2-1, with TRBD1 matching 8 bases. J was trimmed by 5 bases and V by 10 bases; bases with no gene match: 7. Germline V gene lookup returns CDR1 MNHEY and CDR2 SMNVEV (reference sequence). The CDR3 consists of 13 residues. The CDR3 bases are TGTGCCACCGCCGGGACAGGAAACAATGAGCAGTTCTTC. Its protein is CATAGTGNNEQFF.

The chain uses TRBV5-1 and TRBJ2-7; D is perhaps TRBD1 (6 bases). Per the germline V gene, CDR1 is SGHRS and CDR2 is YFSETQ. This CDR3 has 13 amino acids. Trimming shortened V by 0 bases and J by 6 bases, and 10 bases separated the two germline ends. This chain's CDR3 is CASSLAHRAEQYF. The DNA for the CDR3 is TGCGCCAGCAGCTTGGCACACAGGGCCGAGCAGTACTTC.

V is TRBV5-4 and J is TRBJ1-1, with 7 positions matching TRBD1. The germline CDR1 and CDR2 sequences are SGHNT and YYREEE (reference sequence). This CDR3 is built from 13 residues. V dropped 3 bases and J dropped 3; count of bases not matched to a gene: 2. The CDR3 region has the DNA TGTGCCAGCAGCTCAGGGGGTGACACTGAAGCTTTCTTT. Translating it yields CASSSGGDTEAFF. Full variable domain (remainder filled in from reference TRBV5-4 and TRBJ1-1): ETGVTQSPTHLIKTRGQQVTLRCSSQSGHNTVSWYQQALGQGPQFIFQYYREEENGRGNFPPRFSGLQFPNYSSELNVNALELDDSALYLCASSSGGDTEAFFGQGTRLTVV.

V is TRBV7-3 and J is TRBJ2-3; tentatively, D is TRBD2 (5 bases). The CDR3 is 17 amino acids. Between the trimmed V and J ends, which lost 1 base and 3 bases, there was a span of 17 bases. Germline CDR1 and CDR2: SGHTA and FQGTGA. CDR3 protein: CASSLRESGRGTDTQYF. As DNA, the CDR3 is TGTGCCAGCAGCTTAAGGGAGAGTGGGCGAGGGACAGATACGCAGTATTTT.

This chain uses TRBV5-1 with TRBJ2-3; D perhaps matches TRBD2 (7 bases). V was shortened by 3 bases and J by 2 bases, with 16 bases between the two germline ends. Germline assignment: CDR1 SGHRS and CDR2 YFSETQ. CDR3 length: 16 residues. The CDR3 sequence is CASSSRGGAPTDTQYF. CDR3 coding DNA: TGCGCCAGCAGCTCACGAGGGGGGGCGCCCACAGATACGCAGTATTTT.

The sample holds one count of this clone. This chain links TRBV5-4 with TRBJ2-1, with 7 bases fitting TRBD2. CDR1 is SGHNT, CDR2 YYREEE, per germline (reference sequence). The CDR3 is 14 residues long. With 2 bases clipped from V and 5 bases from J, the junction kept 4 bases outside the gene matches. The CDR3 nucleotides read TGTGCCAGCAGCTTCCGTGGGGGGGACAATGAGCAGTTCTTC. It translates to CASSFRGGDNEQFF.

The rearrangement joins TRBV10-3 to TRBJ2-7; TRBD1 matches 8 bases. Germline CDR1 is ENHRY and CDR2 is SYGVKD. The CDR3 covers 15 residues. V shed 5 bases, J shed 2 bases, and the junction held 8 bases outside the gene matches. Here the CDR3 DNA reads TGTGCCATCAGTACCGGGACAGGAATTGCCTACGAGCAGTACTTC. It codes for CAISTGTGIAYEQYF.

This chain links TRBV18 with TRBJ2-2, with D perhaps matching TRBD2 (6 bases). Looked up from germline, CDR1 is KGHSH and CDR2 is LQKENI. The ends were cut back, 1 base at V and 1 base at J, with 7 bases in the middle. The CDR3 runs to 15 residues. The CDR3 here is CASSPRGKNTGELFF. The CDR3 nucleotides are TGTGCCAGCTCACCACGCGGGAAGAACACCGGGGAGCTGTTTTTT.

The chain recombines TRBV5-8 with TRBJ2-7, with D possibly TRBD2 on 6 matching bases. The CDR3 is 15 residues long. Per germline, CDR1 SGHTS and CDR2 YDEGEE. V gave up 2 bases and J gave up 2 bases, with 14 bases separating them. The CDR3, as DNA: TGTGCCAGCAGCTTACAGCGGGTCTATACCTACGAGCAGTACTTC. It translates to CASSLQRVYTYEQYF.